The 8 T cell receptor beta chains below come from one sample, sequenced in a study of blood T cell repertoires in COVID-19. Repertoires were generated with immunoSEQ multiplex PCR, while TCRdb's copy carries only in-frame clones and drops some. Of 400,000 or so clones in the sample, roughly 90% are singletons; the top ten hold around 2.1%. What was sequenced was PBMCs or T cells enriched from blood (not recorded which). Source of these receptors: a woman aged 40 to 50 with acute COVID-19.

V usage is TRBV4-2 and J usage is TRBJ2-1, with 7 bases matching TRBD2. The germline V gene has CDR1 LGHNA and CDR2 YNFKEQ. The CDR3 has 16 amino acids. V was pared by 4 bases and J by 9 bases, with 15 bases of the junction left unmatched. The CDR3 nucleotides are TGTGCCAGCAGCCGAGAGGGGCCAGGGAGGGAGGGTGAGCAGTTCTTC. This gives the protein CASSREGPGREGEQFF.

The chain uses TRBV9 and TRBJ2-7, with D tentatively TRBD1 (6 bases). This CDR3 is built from 14 residues. The V gene's germline CDR1 is SGDLS and CDR2 YYNGEE. Trimming took off 0 bases at V and 2 bases at J, with 9 bases between the two ends. This CDR3 reads CASSVGQAPYEQYF. CDR3 nucleotides: TGTGCCAGCAGCGTAGGACAGGCCCCCTACGAGCAGTACTTC.

This clone was counted a single time. The gene calls are TRBV10-3 and TRBJ1-6; 10 positions agree with TRBD1. Germline V gives CDR1 ENHRY, CDR2 SYGVKD. The CDR3 consists of 14 residues. V shed 6 bases, J shed 7 bases, and the junction held 3 bases outside the gene matches. For the CDR3, the DNA is TGTGCCATCAGGACGACAGGGGGCAATTCACCCCTCCACTTT. It yields the protein CAIRTTGGNSPLHF.

The chain joins TRBV11-2 to TRBJ2-7; D possibly corresponds to TRBD2 (5 bases). V lost 4 bases and J lost 6, with 31 bases in between. This CDR3 has 19 residues. Germline V gene data show CDR1 as SGHAT and CDR2 as FQNNGV. The DNA for the CDR3 is TGTGCCAGCAGCTCACGGACCATATACCTCGAGCGGTCTGACCTCGAGCAGTACTTC. It codes for CASSSRTIYLERSDLEQYF.

On this clone itself: The sample carries other DNA sequences with the same CDR3. The chain joins TRBV5-1 to TRBJ2-3, with D possibly being TRBD2 (5 bases). V lost 0 bases, J lost 0 bases, and 5 bases lay in between. CDR3 length: 14 residues. From germline, CDR1 is SGHRS and CDR2 YFSETQ. Here the CDR3 reads CASSLAGSTDTQYF. CDR3 bases: TGCGCCAGCAGCTTGGCGGGGAGCACAGATACGCAGTATTTT.

CDR3: CASSFDRGSGNTIYF. The DNA of the CDR3 is TGTGCCAGCAGCTTCGACAGAGGTTCTGGAAACACCATATATTTT. This rearrangement joins TRBV11-2 to TRBJ1-3; D may be TRBD1 (5 bases). The germline V and J ends were trimmed by 3 bases and 1 base, with 10 bases remaining between them. The CDR3 loop spans 15 amino acids. The germline V gene has CDR1 SGHAT and CDR2 FQNNGV.

The chain is built from TRBV5-5 and TRBJ1-2; D ambiguous. The germline V and J ends were trimmed by 4 bases and 3 bases, with 7 bases remaining between them. The CDR3 contains 12 residues. CDR1 SGHKS and CDR2 YYEKEE come from the germline V gene (reference sequence). CDR3: CASSQEDYGYTF. The DNA of the CDR3 is TGTGCCAGCAGCCAGGAGGACTATGGCTACACCTTC. Full variable domain (missing parts from reference TRBV5-5 and TRBJ1-2): DAGVTQSPTHLIKTRGQQVTLRCSPISGHKSVSWYQQVLGQGPQFIFQYYEKEERGRGNFPDRFSARQFPNYSSELNVNALLLGDSALYLCASSQEDYGYTFGSGTRLTVV.

The chain joins TRBV19 to TRBJ1-4; TRBD1 aligns across 7 bases. Per the germline V gene, CDR1 is LNHDA and CDR2 is SQIVND (reference sequence). The CDR3 loop spans 20 amino acids. V was clipped by 6 bases and J by 13 bases; unmatched bases: 32. CDR3 DNA sequence: TGTGCCAGTAGGCAAACGAACTGGGGACAGCGCCCTCCGCTGTCGAAAGGACTGTTTTTT. This sequence encodes CASRQTNWGQRPPLSKGLFF.